What follows describes a single T cell receptor (beta chain). TCRdb keeps only in-frame clones here, not all; method: immunoSEQ multiplex PCR. Among some 150,000 clones listed, 85% to 95% were seen once. This sample stems from a study of control samples from healthy donors and cancer patients. Sequences were obtained from blood. The origin of this receptor is a man aged 40-55 years in good health.

The CDR3 reads CASSIGTSGGTRTDTQYF. The DNA of the CDR3 is TGTGCCAGCAGCATCGGGACTAGCGGGGGTACAAGGACAGATACGCAGTATTTT. V gene TRBV7-6 combines with J gene TRBJ2-3, with TRBD2 matching 14 bases. The V gene end was trimmed by 5 bases and the J gene end by 3 bases; junction bases not matched to a gene: 10. Germline lookup yields CDR1 SGHVS and CDR2 FNYEAQ. CDR3 length: 18 residues.